This TCR beta chain was sequenced in a study of T cells in Graves' hyperthyroidism and ophthalmopathy. General study findings and limits: The model predicted ophthalmopathy a median roughly six months before onset.

Disease lasting under 3 months, a NOSPECS grade of at least 4, and a Clinical Activity Score of at least 3 were features of the ophthalmopathy patients. Clinical symptoms, serum thyroxine, TRAb, thyroid ultrasound and orbital computed tomography established diagnosis. Worth noting for this clonotype: Its antigen is not known.

The CDR3 regions of TCR beta were amplified from RNA transcripts. The HTBI primer set drove a first-round RT-PCR of the TCR CDR3. Each CDR3 protein is one row after TCRdb ran MiXCR on the multiplex PCR reads. The data show about 250,000 distinct CDR3 sequences, approximately 25% seen once. CDR1 and CDR2 (germline): LGHNA, YNFKEQ. CDR3 length equals 18 residues. V lost 3 bases, J lost 4 bases, and 13 bases stayed unmatched. Sequenced input: blood. The sequence came from a woman aged 35 to 49 with Graves' ophthalmopathy. This chain uses TRBV4-2 with TRBJ2-5; TRBD2 matches at 11 bases. The DNA for the CDR3 is TGTGCCAGCAGCCATCCCCCTAGCGGGGGGCAGACTAGAGAGACCCAGTACTTC. It encodes CASSHPPSGGQTRETQYF.